The TCR beta chain described here comes from a study of blood T cell repertoires in COVID-19. TCRdb's table, derived via immunoSEQ multiplex PCR, lists solely in-frame clones and lacks some. The sample includes around 280,000 clones, roughly 90% of them seen just once. V dropped 2 bases and J dropped 8; count of bases not matched to a gene: 13. The CDR3 spans 18 residues. Germline V gives CDR1 SQVTM, CDR2 ANQGSEA. Sequencing was carried out using peripheral blood. This clonotype was obtained from a woman aged 25 to 39 with COVID-19, enrolled during active disease. The chain has TRBV29-1 and TRBJ2-1; the match to TRBD2 covers 15 bases. CDR3 residues: CSVELALGLAGGRYEQFF. CDR3 bases: TGCAGCGTTGAACTCGCTTTGGGACTAGCGGGAGGAAGGTATGAGCAGTTCTTC.